The present T cell receptor (beta chain) was sequenced within a study of cytomegalovirus exposure and HLA in healthy donors (dated by TCRdb to between 2016 and 2019). Regarding the study in general: According to an earlier analysis of several hundred of the donors, about 179 million T cells yielded roughly 110 million unique TCR beta sequences and less than 300 Gb of sequence data. To decide whether each TCR beta V gene segment behaved as functional or pseudogenic, an earlier analysis of 587 of the donors relied on high-throughput TCR beta sequencing. High-throughput TCR immunosequencing, statistical association of individual TCRs with disease status, and machine learning were combined to predict cytomegalovirus infection status. Class I and class II HLA loci were covered by the typing at four-digit resolution. Rather than drawing on any new phenotypic data, the later analysis identified candidate immune exposures from TCR beta sequences and the way those sequences occurred across donors. An early release that covered some 630 HLA-typed donors contained around 330 gigabases of sequencing data and 80 million or so unique TCR sequences. Genome-wide SNP genotypes for about 55% of the 666 donors were used in a later genetic analysis, which treated that subset as a discovery cohort. Using immunosequencing, the study profiled T cell repertoires from 666 subjects and related those repertoires to cytomegalovirus serostatus. Along with the approximately 700-subject first cohort, a separate validation cohort of over a hundred different subjects was used. Roughly five DR-DQ haplotypes were handled as single units for association and clustering, since linkage in the cohort was strong. The aim of the study was to test whether cataloging public T cell receptors could identify signatures of past pathogen exposure. Typing coverage varied by locus: about 620-630 donors for A, B, C, DRB1 and DQB1; roughly 500 for DQA1; over 600 for DPA1; approximately 450 for DPB1. Every discovery cohort repertoire had been produced on one sequencing platform. Donor age, sex, ethnicity and CMV serostatus were compiled alongside the repertoire data. To study patterns of TCR occurrence, a later analysis re-analyzed previously published TCR beta repertoires from several hundred donors and added high-resolution HLA genotyping. On average, about 200,000 unique TCR beta nucleotide sequences were sequenced per donor among fewer than 500 genotyped donors of the cohort, with roughly 18% of those sequences being non-productive. Among the roughly 390 genotyped donors, approximately 82% belonged to the genetic ancestry cluster associated with self-reported Caucasian donors.

Turning to this clone: Its antigen is still unknown. Nothing much larger sits one base from this clone, and base qualities are not available.

In total, 600 or so healthy bone marrow donors made up the cohort. All cohort members were sampled while nominally healthy, although unrecorded immune exposures were likely present. The donor tested CMV seropositive and was one of the 289 seropositive cohort members. A peripheral blood sample was provided by each donor, and peripheral blood mononuclear cells were used for TCR beta sequencing. The Qiagen DNeasy Blood Extraction Kit was used to extract genomic DNA from the blood cell samples. The protocol used for the library was the immunoSEQ multiplex PCR assay. The multiplex PCR relied on a mix of 60 forward primers for TCR Vbeta segments and 13 reverse primers for TCR Jbeta segments. Amplification of the CDR3 region of rearranged TCR beta genes was performed with a multiplex PCR assay on genomic DNA. The amplified TCR beta libraries were sequenced on the Illumina HiSeq System as 87-base-pair reads. Processing in the source paper ran as follows. A later analysis tallied around 82 million unique TCR beta chains across the 700 or so repertoires, and 10 million to 11 million of those chains were shared by two or more donors. A nearest-neighbor algorithm error-corrected the raw reads and collapsed the reads into unique sequences, merging closely related sequences to remove PCR and sequencing errors. To assign V, D and J gene segments, CDR3 sequences were aligned to IMGT reference sequences. For a sequence to be retained, at least a six-nucleotide match to both a V gene segment and a J gene segment was required. A rearrangement counted as productive if the CDR3 had no stop codons and remained in frame with V and J, and every other rearrangement counted as non-productive. CDR3 was defined according to IMGT convention as the region running from the second conserved V-encoded cysteine to the conserved J-encoded phenylalanine. The earlier analysis of about 620 of the donors excluded sequences that lacked an unambiguous match to a single V gene segment. An earlier analysis of about 590 of the donors classified V segments as functional when productive rearrangements were above 56.7% and as segregating when the standard deviation between donors was above 5%. A statistical classification framework was developed to diagnose cytomegalovirus status using the catalog of TCR beta chain sequences. V and J gene assignment, in a later analysis, came from comparing TCR nucleotide sequences with IMGT/GENE-DB human TR gene sequences. Using the TCRdist pipeline, a later analysis assigned CDR3 sequences along with most-parsimonious VDJ recombination scenarios. In a later analysis, every TCR beta chain was defined by the combination of its CDR3 amino acid sequence and its V-gene family, and reads without a unique V-gene family were dropped. To address suspected cross-contamination and a sequencing artifact, a later analysis removed approximately 590 highly shared, low-generation-probability nucleotide sequences. In a later analysis, a clonal expansion index for each public chain was calculated from normalized within-repertoire ranks of inferred template counts. Generation probabilities in a later analysis came from a VDJ recombination model fitted to out-of-frame rearrangements, and those results were checked against IGoR. A later analysis scored TCR-TCR, TCR-HLA and TCR-CMV co-occurrence with hypergeometric tests, applying a repertoire-size bias correction to TCR pairs. To estimate false discovery rates, a later analysis permuted the HLA or CMV assignments 20 times. In a later analysis, co-occurring TCRs were grouped using DBSCAN, with TCRdist sequence similarity added in when clustering inside HLA-allele-positive subsets. Repertoires with fewer than 30,000 or more than 120,000 public chains were left out of co-occurrence clustering, as were a few repertoires with anomalous nucleotide sharing. TCRdb stores this immuneACCESS table with in-frame sequences only. Part of the clones is absent; in the studies checked, under half of the shortfall reflects unresolved V genes, and no reason is known for the rest. The V and J calls and clone size were taken over from that table, and D and trimming were inferred from the DNA. The sample profile shows 150,000 to 200,000 clones; 70% to 80% of them were found once. The ten most abundant clones make up approximately 0.36% of the sample.

Study-level results and caveats: Because some donors lacked HLA typing at each locus, the association tests relied only on the typed subset. Most TCR sequences were seen in very few donors, while some public TCRs were found in many individuals. A cluster of highly shared sequence variants was judged likely to be a technical artifact of the sequencing pipeline. In a later genetic analysis, fewer N-insertions in productive TCRs were reported among donors in an Asian-associated ancestry cluster than the 666-donor mean. The cohort was sequenced for TCR beta chains only, and without alpha or paired-chain data the features that could be detected were limited. In an earlier analysis of 500 to 650 of the donors, most TCR beta V segments appeared in productive rearrangements about 90% or about 30% of the time, broadly matching IMGT annotations. In a later analysis, several top co-occurrence clusters were reported to appear linked to parvovirus B19, influenza, CMV and Epstein-Barr virus. According to the authors, the approach could potentially be generalized to other disease states and immunological phenotypes. In a later analysis, most CMV-associated TCR beta chains were found to appear HLA-restricted, with HLA associations seemingly driven largely by CMV exposure. In a later analysis, the rate of TCR association differed among HLA loci, with DRB1 alleles having the most associated TCRs and HLA-C alleles having the fewest. A further reported finding was that TCR beta sequences accurately predicted the HLA-A and HLA-B alleles for most subjects in the first cohort. Correlated functional status among segregating V segments might reflect linkage disequilibrium, but an unknown experimental factor could not be ruled out. CMV serostatus was the only immune exposure information available for the cohort. Because counts were too low, roughly 17 rarely observed V segments, including chromosome 9 orphons, were left out of the earlier analysis of a few hundred of the donors. In the study, around 160 TCR beta chains were listed as associated with cytomegalovirus. Specific HLA alleles were associated with roughly 17,000 TCR beta sequences at a false discovery rate of 0.05 in a later analysis. A few of the identified cytomegalovirus-associated TCR beta chains were confirmed in vitro to be specific for cytomegalovirus antigens. Because the 87-base-pair reads could not distinguish some IMGT-functional V segments, including TRBV6-2 and TRBV6-3, those segments were excluded. The classifier was reported to diagnose cytomegalovirus status with high specificity and sensitivity in both the original cohort and the validation cohort. Sequencing depth was assumed to be roughly uniform across donors in the presence/absence analyses, though that assumption may not hold. In a later analysis, HLA-associated TCR beta chains were found to be more clonally expanded and to have lower generation probabilities than equally common non-associated chains. Strong co-occurrence of HLA alleles, especially DR and DQ, made assigning TCR associations to individual alleles difficult. In a later genetic analysis, a missense DCLRE1C variant was associated with V-gene and J-gene trimming of TCR beta chains, and the association was replicated in an independent cohort.

From cysteine to phenylalanine, the CDR3 is 15 amino acids long. Only the CDR3 region is kept as DNA, spanning 45 bases read in frame from base 1. According to the germline V gene, CDR1 reads SGDLS and CDR2 reads YYNGEE. The trim is 0 bases for V and 0 bases for J, with a gap of 7 bases between the germline ends. The rearrangement joined TRBV9 to TRBJ1-5, with a tentative D gene TRBD1 over 6 matching bases. Sequencing was done on a sample of PBMCs. This TCR derives from a male donor in good health and CMV-seropositive. The CDR3 in this case is CASSVEGDSNQPQHF. In nucleotide form, the sequence is TGTGCCAGCAGCGTAGAGGGGGATAGCAATCAGCCCCAGCATTTT.